Reported below is one TCR beta chain. Which antigen it targets is not known. Base quality data are lacking; no much larger clone is found one base away. The data are from a study of blood T cell repertoires in COVID-19 (TCRdb year 2020). About the investigation overall: For ImmuneRACE Cohort 3, a participant was defined as recovered based on two consecutive negative NP/OP PCR tests, clearance by a healthcare professional, or resolution of symptoms. Subjects who had been exposed to COVID-19, were actively infected with it, or had recovered from it provided the deeply sampled blood TCRbeta repertoires that made up the dataset. The repertoires were made available in a free public database intended to serve as a resource for research on the immune response to SARS-CoV-2. The material from the prospective study consisted of cDNA or gDNA derived from T cells, B-cell-depleted T cells, or PBMCs. HLA class I and class II types, where available, came from metadata supplied by the sample provider rather than from assay-based typing. Samples came from the ongoing ImmuneRACE study (first 160 participants) plus 1,254 subjects from 6 global collaborators. The collaborator samples originated in the United States, Italy and Spain and spanned the acute and convalescent phases of COVID-19. A de-identified subject ID, COVID-19 status, age in years and sex were almost always included in the sample metadata.

What the research found in general, with its limitations: Clinical and demographic metadata were provided uncurated, with the amount varying by source and participant.

Taken from cysteine to phenylalanine, the CDR3 has 15 residues. Just the 45-base CDR3 DNA is kept, in frame starting at base 1. From a lookup of the germline V gene, CDR1 and CDR2 are SGHRS and YFSETQ. The trim is 1 base for V and 0 bases for J, with a gap of 10 bases between the germline ends. The immunoSEQ Assay, a bias-controlled multiplex PCR, was used to amplify TCRbeta CDR3 regions from genomic DNA. The study's processing was this. The number of nucleated cells in each sample was estimated from the amplification of reference gene primers within the assay. To quantify the absolute abundance of each unique TCRbeta CDR3 rearrangement, sequence reads were collapsed and filtered. For each sample, productive Simpson clonality was calculated as the square root of Simpson's diversity index over productive rearrangements. Drawn from immuneACCESS, this table holds only the in-frame rearrangements with V and J called that TCRdb kept. Clones are partly lost; checked studies trace under half to an unresolved V gene and leave the rest unexplained. D and trimming come from the DNA, and the V and J calls and clone size come from that table. This sample has hundreds of thousands of clones in its table, and 70% to 90% of those were observed once. 1.5% to 2% of the sample belongs to the ten largest clones.

In the prospective study, participants were 18 to 89 years old, resided in 20 to 30 geographic areas of the United States, and were enrolled through a virtual design. Cohort assignment in the prospective study relied on participant-reported clinical history from a screening survey and a study questionnaire. Each participant in the prospective study had whole blood, serum and a nasopharyngeal or oropharyngeal swab collected by mobile phlebotomists. Prospective study participants could optionally give additional blood draws and questionnaires over an approximately two-month period. Prospective study blood samples were shipped either frozen or at room temperature before DNA extraction.

The source material was PBMCs or T cells enriched from blood (not recorded which). The receptor's source is a man between 35 and 55 years old in a cohort exposed to, infected with or recovered from COVID-19 (not recorded which). The V gene is TRBV5-1 and the J gene is TRBJ1-1; the D gene lacks a confident call. Here the CDR3 is given as CASSLTASMNTEAFF. The nucleotides read TGCGCCAGCAGCTTGACAGCTTCAATGAACACTGAAGCTTTCTTT.